The subject of this entry is one T cell receptor beta chain. Its cognate antigen is unknown. The data were taken from a study of OX40 agonist ivuxolimab in advanced cancers. Study-wide results and caveats: Partly responding patients at 0.1-3.0 mg/kg showed some of the smallest clonal expansion. The study found that CD8+ T cells averaged more expanded clones than CD4+. Normalized T-cell clonal expansion was also low in some nonresponders.

Libraries were prepared by immunoSEQ multiplex PCR; TCRdb keeps only in-frame clonotypes and omits some of them. The data contain about 29,000 clones, around 79% of them singletons. The sequence derives from an adult with an advanced solid tumor such as melanoma, head and neck, liver or kidney cancer. The specimen was CD4+ or CD8+ T cells sorted from blood, collected in a trial of the OX40 agonist ivuxolimab.

In DNA form, the CDR3 reads TGTGCCAGCAGCATCGGGACTAGCGGTAATTACGAGCAGTACTTC. Translation: CASSIGTSGNYEQYF. This sequence joins TRBV5-6 and TRBJ2-7; 11 bases match TRBD2. V shed 4 bases, J shed 4 bases, and the junction held 7 bases outside the gene matches. The germline V gene encodes CDR1 SGHDT and CDR2 YYEEEE. The CDR3 has 15 amino acids.